The 27 T cell receptor beta chains given below trace back to one sample, sequenced in a study of shared clonotypes between healthy human individuals. The protocol was immunoSEQ multiplex PCR, while the TCRdb copy is restricted to in-frame clones and leaves out a portion. The sample has millions of clones, approximately 94% seen once. Naive CD8 cells comprised CD45RO-negative, CCR7-positively selected cells, excluding terminally differentiated effector memory CD45RA+ cells. Sequenced sample: naive CD8+ T cells from PBMCs. The receptors shown here come from a man aged 18 to 30 in good health. Some clones in this sample may be carry-over from other donors' samples.

The chain has TRBV9 and TRBJ2-3, with 12 bases identical to TRBD2. The germline V gene has CDR1 SGDLS and CDR2 YYNGEE. With V trimmed by 3 bases and J by 2 bases, 7 bases remained unmatched. This CDR3 region has 17 residues. DNA for the CDR3: TGTGCCAGCAGCGCCTTACTAGCGGGAGGCCCCACAGATACGCAGTATTTT. Translation: CASSALLAGGPTDTQYF.

The rearrangement links TRBV7-9 to TRBJ2-1; TRBD2 agrees at 9 bases. CDR3 size: 16 residues. CDR1 and CDR2 (germline): SEHNR, FQNEAQ (reference sequence). With 0 bases clipped from V and 5 bases from J, the junction kept 5 bases outside the gene matches. As DNA, the CDR3 is TGTGCCAGCAGCTTAGCGTCTGGCGGGAGGGACAATGAGCAGTTCTTC. Protein product: CASSLASGGRDNEQFF. The whole variable domain, filled in from reference TRBV7-9 and TRBJ2-1, reads DTGVSQNPRHKITKRGQNVTFRCDPISEHNRLYWYRQTLGQGPEFLTYFQNEAQLEKSRLLSDRFSAERPKGSFSTLEIQRTEQGDSAMYLCASSLASGGRDNEQFFGPGTRLTVL.

A remark on this clone: The same CDR3 arises from other DNA sequences in this sample as well. The chain uses TRBV5-1 and TRBJ2-2; D not certain. Germline loops: CDR1 SGHRS, CDR2 YFSETQ. Deletions cut 4 bases from V and 2 bases from J, with 3 bases between. The length of the CDR3 is 12 residues. The CDR3 DNA follows: TGCGCCAGCAGCCCAAACACCGGGGAGCTGTTTTTT. Amino acids: CASSPNTGELFF.

The chain recombines TRBV7-9 with TRBJ2-7; 8 bases map to TRBD1. V lost 1 base and J lost 3; bases outside the gene matches: 5. CDR1 and CDR2 from the germline V gene are SEHNR and FQNEAQ (reference sequence). The CDR3 has 15 residues. The CDR3 bases are TGTGCCAGCAGCTTAGGTGCAGGGGGCTACTACGAGCAGTACTTC. It is translated as CASSLGAGGYYEQYF. Based on the CDR3 plus reference TRBV7-9 and TRBJ2-7, the full variable domain is DTGVSQNPRHKITKRGQNVTFRCDPISEHNRLYWYRQTLGQGPEFLTYFQNEAQLEKSRLLSDRFSAERPKGSFSTLEIQRTEQGDSAMYLCASSLGAGGYYEQYFGPGTRLTVT.

As regards this clone: This sample includes further DNA sequences coding for the same CDR3. The chain employs TRBV7-9 and TRBJ2-7, with D maybe TRBD1 (5 bases). Per the germline V gene, CDR1 is SEHNR and CDR2 is FQNEAQ (reference sequence). V lost 5 bases and J lost 0, with 8 bases in between. The CDR3 length is 13 residues. The DNA for the CDR3 is TGTGCCAGCAGCCAGGGCAGCTCCTACGAGCAGTACTTC. Encoded protein: CASSQGSSYEQYF.

The chain joins TRBV29-1 to TRBJ2-7, with 7 bases identical to TRBD1. Germline V gene lookup returns CDR1 SQVTM and CDR2 ANQGSEA. CDR3 length equals 16 residues. J gave up 6 bases and V 3 bases, and 17 bases lay outside the gene matches. For the CDR3, the DNA is TGCAGCGTTGAGGTTGTGACAGGCCCCCAGGGGGTCGAGCAGTACTTC. This gives the protein CSVEVVTGPQGVEQYF.

The chain has TRBV27 and TRBJ2-7; perhaps D is TRBD1 or TRBD2 (5 bases each). Germline V gene sequence: CDR1 MNHEY, CDR2 SMNVEV (reference sequence). There are 13 residues in the CDR3. The V and J ends lost 0 bases and 4 bases respectively, with 7 bases between them. As DNA, the CDR3 is TGTGCCAGCAGTTTATCGTGGGGGTACGAGCAGTACTTC. Encoded protein: CASSLSWGYEQYF.

The V call is TRBV9, the J call TRBJ2-4; D may be TRBD1 or TRBD2 (6 bases each). V was trimmed by 3 bases and J by 1 base, leaving 14 bases between them. Germline V gene data show CDR1 as SGDLS and CDR2 as YYNGEE. The CDR3 consists of 16 residues. This CDR3 reads CASSAGGGTAKNIQYF. The CDR3 DNA reads TGTGCCAGCAGCGCAGGAGGGGGAACGGCCAAAAACATTCAGTACTTC.

V usage is TRBV27 and J usage is TRBJ2-1, with D unresolved. CDR1 and CDR2 from the germline V gene are MNHEY and SMNVEV (reference sequence). V lost 6 bases and J lost 7, with 19 bases in between. The CDR3 sequence is 15 residues long. The CDR3 is CASRPPKWTENEQFF. CDR3 in DNA: TGTGCCAGCAGGCCCCCAAAGTGGACGGAGAATGAGCAGTTCTTC.

Notes on this clone: Other DNA sequences in the sample encode the same CDR3. V and J are TRBV27 and TRBJ2-7; the match to TRBD2 covers 10 bases. The CDR3 sequence is 14 residues long. Germline V gene data show CDR1 as MNHEY and CDR2 as SMNVEV (reference sequence). With 5 bases clipped from V and 2 bases from J, the junction kept 3 bases outside the gene matches. Here the CDR3 reads CASSLLAGAYEQYF. The CDR3 coding sequence is TGTGCCAGCAGTCTTCTAGCGGGAGCCTACGAGCAGTACTTC.

The chain couples TRBV6-1 to TRBJ2-1, with 8 bases aligning to TRBD2. The CDR3 spans 14 residues. The V gene's germline CDR1 is MNHNS and CDR2 SASEGT. V shed 6 bases and J 3 bases; nucleotides not matched to a gene: 4. In DNA form, the CDR3 reads TGTGCCAGCAGGGTTAGCGGGGACTACAATGAGCAGTTCTTC. Amino acids: CASRVSGDYNEQFF.

In this sample, this clone turned up a few times. The rearrangement links TRBV7-9 to TRBJ1-1, with 7 bases fitting TRBD1. CDR3 length: 15 amino acids. V lost 5 bases and J lost 2; bases outside the gene matches: 8. Germline loops: CDR1 SEHNR, CDR2 FQNEAQ (reference sequence). The CDR3 sequence is CASSTRDSYNTEAFF. CDR3 nucleotide sequence: TGTGCCAGCAGCACCCGGGACAGTTACAACACTGAAGCTTTCTTT.

Of note for this clone: Other DNA sequences in the sample encode the same CDR3. The CDR3 region is CASSPPRVGQGNTEAFF. Here the CDR3 DNA reads TGCGCCAGCAGCCCGCCTCGGGTTGGACAGGGGAACACTGAAGCTTTCTTT. The J gene is TRBJ1-1, the V gene TRBV5-1; 8 nucleotides agree with TRBD1. V lost 4 bases, J lost 1 base, and 12 bases stayed unmatched. The CDR3 runs 17 residues. Germline V gene lookup returns CDR1 SGHRS and CDR2 YFSETQ.

This clone was recorded only once. The chain has TRBV6-6 and TRBJ1-1; D may be TRBD1 (6 bases). The CDR3 totals 14 residues. The ends were cut back, 2 bases at V and 5 bases at J, with 12 bases in the middle. Germline CDR1 and CDR2: MNHNY and SVGAGI (reference sequence). Here the CDR3 reads CASSYGQPGTEAFF. CDR3 nucleotides: TGTGCCAGCAGTTACGGACAGCCGGGGACTGAAGCTTTCTTT.

The chain recombines TRBV29-1 with TRBJ2-2; 13 bases fit TRBD2. The V segment lost 0 bases and the J segment 1 base; nucleotides outside the gene matches: 2. CDR1 SQVTM and CDR2 ANQGSEA come from the germline V gene. The CDR3 consists of 17 residues. This CDR3 is CSVEDGTSGENTGELFF. CDR3 in DNA: TGCAGCGTTGAAGATGGGACTAGCGGGGAGAACACCGGGGAGCTGTTTTTT.

J is TRBJ2-1 and V is TRBV6-5; possibly TRBD2 for D (6 bases). This CDR3 has 13 residues. Per the germline V gene, CDR1 is MNHEY and CDR2 is SVGAGI. Trimming stripped 8 bases from V and 7 bases from J, with 15 bases between. For the CDR3, the DNA is TGTGCCAGCCATCCGGGGGTAATTAATGAGCAGTTCTTC. The encoded protein is CASHPGVINEQFF.

This chain links TRBV7-8 with TRBJ2-4; D gene ambiguous. The germline CDR1 and CDR2 sequences are SGHVS and FQNEAQ. The length of the CDR3 is 14 residues. The ends were cut back, 1 base at V and 0 bases at J, with 4 bases in the middle. CDR3 amino acids: CASSLGLAKNIQYF. CDR3 nucleotides: TGTGCCAGCAGCTTAGGGCTAGCCAAAAACATTCAGTACTTC. Variable domain in full (rest from reference TRBV7-8 and TRBJ2-4): GAGVSQSPRYKVAKRGQDVALRCDPISGHVSLFWYQQALGQGPEFLTYFQNEAQLDKSGLPSDRFFAERPEGSVSTLKIQRTQQEDSAVYLCASSLGLAKNIQYFGAGTRLSVL.

This chain connects TRBV27 to TRBJ2-7; the D gene is possibly TRBD1 (5 bases). CDR3 size: 14 residues. V dropped 2 bases and J dropped 5 bases, with 13 bases sitting between them. Germline V gene data show CDR1 as MNHEY and CDR2 as SMNVEV (reference sequence). The CDR3 region is CASSLGQGYDEQYF. The CDR3 bases are TGTGCCAGCAGTTTAGGTCAGGGATACGACGAGCAGTACTTC.

Turning to this clone: Compared with germline, one end of the junction differs, possibly owing to a read error. This rearrangement joins TRBV15 to TRBJ2-5; D assignment may be TRBD1 or TRBD2 (5 bases each). Germline V gene lookup returns CDR1 LNHNV and CDR2 YYDKDF (reference sequence). The CDR3 runs 13 residues. The CDR3 loop is CATSIRDPGATNF. The CDR3 nucleotides read TGTGCCACCAGCATTCGGGACCCCGGGGCCACAAACTTC.

V and J are TRBV6-1 and TRBJ1-1; D remains ambiguous. Between the trimmed V and J ends, which lost 3 bases and 0 bases, there was a span of 8 bases. The CDR3 spans 14 residues. In germline, CDR1 is MNHNS, CDR2 SASEGT. The DNA of the CDR3 is TGTGCCAGCAGTGATTTAGAGATGAACACTGAAGCTTTCTTT. Its translation: CASSDLEMNTEAFF.

The chain is built from TRBV19 and TRBJ2-2, with 7 bases identical to TRBD1. The germline V gene has CDR1 LNHDA and CDR2 SQIVND (reference sequence). There are 15 residues in the CDR3. The junction had 8 bases not matched to a gene; V was cut back by 5 bases and J by 5 bases. The CDR3 DNA sequence: TGTGCCAGTAGTGACCGGGACAGTCGGACCGGGGAGCTGTTTTTT. Translated: CASSDRDSRTGELFF.

This chain connects TRBV7-9 to TRBJ2-1, with D unclear. This CDR3 is built from 12 residues. Germline loops: CDR1 SEHNR, CDR2 FQNEAQ (reference sequence). V was cut by 5 bases and J by 2 bases, with 4 bases left in between. The CDR3, as DNA: TGTGCCAGCAGCGGGGCCTACAATGAGCAGTTCTTC. Its protein product is CASSGAYNEQFF.

This chain joins TRBV28 and TRBJ2-2; no definite D call. Germline V gene sequence: CDR1 MDHEN, CDR2 SYDVKM. V dropped 3 bases and J dropped 6 bases, with 5 bases sitting between them. The CDR3 is 12 amino acids. The DNA for the CDR3 is TGTGCCAGCAGTTTCTCGGCCGGGGAGCTGTTTTTT. This encodes CASSFSAGELFF.

V usage is TRBV5-1 and J usage is TRBJ1-2; the D is unclear. V lost 3 bases to trimming and J lost 7 bases, with 7 bases between them. This CDR3 is built from 11 residues. Germline V gene sequence: CDR1 SGHRS, CDR2 YFSETQ. The CDR3 DNA is TGCGCCAGCAGCTCAACAAGTGGCTACACCTTC. Translating gives CASSSTSGYTF.

This clone was detected once. The chain is built from TRBV28 and TRBJ2-1; D remains ambiguous. The CDR3 length is 15 residues. With 6 bases removed from V and 0 bases from J, the gap between germline ends came to 12 bases. Germline V gives CDR1 MDHEN, CDR2 SYDVKM. The CDR3: CASRPIGYSYNEQFF. CDR3 DNA: TGTGCCAGCAGACCCATAGGGTACTCCTACAATGAGCAGTTCTTC.

This chain uses TRBV7-9 with TRBJ2-7; 8 bases agree with TRBD2. Germline lookup yields CDR1 SEHNR and CDR2 FQNEAQ (reference sequence). The CDR3 covers 13 residues. V lost 5 bases, J lost 6 bases, and 6 bases stayed unmatched. In DNA form, the CDR3 reads TGTGCCAGCAGCCCCGCGGGGGGCTCCGAGCAGTACTTC. Translation gives CASSPAGGSEQYF. Based on the CDR3 plus reference TRBV7-9 and TRBJ2-7, the full variable domain is DTGVSQNPRHKITKRGQNVTFRCDPISEHNRLYWYRQTLGQGPEFLTYFQNEAQLEKSRLLSDRFSAERPKGSFSTLEIQRTEQGDSAMYLCASSPAGGSEQYFGPGTRLTVT.

The V gene is TRBV6-4, the J gene TRBJ2-4; weak D call: TRBD2 (5 bases). This CDR3 comprises 17 residues. V was shortened by 4 bases and J by 1 base, with 17 bases between the two germline ends. Germline-derived CDR1 and CDR2 are MRHNA and SNTAGT. CDR3 DNA sequence: TGTGCCAGCAGTGTCCGTAGCGTTGAAGAGGCCAAAAACATTCAGTACTTC. This encodes CASSVRSVEEAKNIQYF.